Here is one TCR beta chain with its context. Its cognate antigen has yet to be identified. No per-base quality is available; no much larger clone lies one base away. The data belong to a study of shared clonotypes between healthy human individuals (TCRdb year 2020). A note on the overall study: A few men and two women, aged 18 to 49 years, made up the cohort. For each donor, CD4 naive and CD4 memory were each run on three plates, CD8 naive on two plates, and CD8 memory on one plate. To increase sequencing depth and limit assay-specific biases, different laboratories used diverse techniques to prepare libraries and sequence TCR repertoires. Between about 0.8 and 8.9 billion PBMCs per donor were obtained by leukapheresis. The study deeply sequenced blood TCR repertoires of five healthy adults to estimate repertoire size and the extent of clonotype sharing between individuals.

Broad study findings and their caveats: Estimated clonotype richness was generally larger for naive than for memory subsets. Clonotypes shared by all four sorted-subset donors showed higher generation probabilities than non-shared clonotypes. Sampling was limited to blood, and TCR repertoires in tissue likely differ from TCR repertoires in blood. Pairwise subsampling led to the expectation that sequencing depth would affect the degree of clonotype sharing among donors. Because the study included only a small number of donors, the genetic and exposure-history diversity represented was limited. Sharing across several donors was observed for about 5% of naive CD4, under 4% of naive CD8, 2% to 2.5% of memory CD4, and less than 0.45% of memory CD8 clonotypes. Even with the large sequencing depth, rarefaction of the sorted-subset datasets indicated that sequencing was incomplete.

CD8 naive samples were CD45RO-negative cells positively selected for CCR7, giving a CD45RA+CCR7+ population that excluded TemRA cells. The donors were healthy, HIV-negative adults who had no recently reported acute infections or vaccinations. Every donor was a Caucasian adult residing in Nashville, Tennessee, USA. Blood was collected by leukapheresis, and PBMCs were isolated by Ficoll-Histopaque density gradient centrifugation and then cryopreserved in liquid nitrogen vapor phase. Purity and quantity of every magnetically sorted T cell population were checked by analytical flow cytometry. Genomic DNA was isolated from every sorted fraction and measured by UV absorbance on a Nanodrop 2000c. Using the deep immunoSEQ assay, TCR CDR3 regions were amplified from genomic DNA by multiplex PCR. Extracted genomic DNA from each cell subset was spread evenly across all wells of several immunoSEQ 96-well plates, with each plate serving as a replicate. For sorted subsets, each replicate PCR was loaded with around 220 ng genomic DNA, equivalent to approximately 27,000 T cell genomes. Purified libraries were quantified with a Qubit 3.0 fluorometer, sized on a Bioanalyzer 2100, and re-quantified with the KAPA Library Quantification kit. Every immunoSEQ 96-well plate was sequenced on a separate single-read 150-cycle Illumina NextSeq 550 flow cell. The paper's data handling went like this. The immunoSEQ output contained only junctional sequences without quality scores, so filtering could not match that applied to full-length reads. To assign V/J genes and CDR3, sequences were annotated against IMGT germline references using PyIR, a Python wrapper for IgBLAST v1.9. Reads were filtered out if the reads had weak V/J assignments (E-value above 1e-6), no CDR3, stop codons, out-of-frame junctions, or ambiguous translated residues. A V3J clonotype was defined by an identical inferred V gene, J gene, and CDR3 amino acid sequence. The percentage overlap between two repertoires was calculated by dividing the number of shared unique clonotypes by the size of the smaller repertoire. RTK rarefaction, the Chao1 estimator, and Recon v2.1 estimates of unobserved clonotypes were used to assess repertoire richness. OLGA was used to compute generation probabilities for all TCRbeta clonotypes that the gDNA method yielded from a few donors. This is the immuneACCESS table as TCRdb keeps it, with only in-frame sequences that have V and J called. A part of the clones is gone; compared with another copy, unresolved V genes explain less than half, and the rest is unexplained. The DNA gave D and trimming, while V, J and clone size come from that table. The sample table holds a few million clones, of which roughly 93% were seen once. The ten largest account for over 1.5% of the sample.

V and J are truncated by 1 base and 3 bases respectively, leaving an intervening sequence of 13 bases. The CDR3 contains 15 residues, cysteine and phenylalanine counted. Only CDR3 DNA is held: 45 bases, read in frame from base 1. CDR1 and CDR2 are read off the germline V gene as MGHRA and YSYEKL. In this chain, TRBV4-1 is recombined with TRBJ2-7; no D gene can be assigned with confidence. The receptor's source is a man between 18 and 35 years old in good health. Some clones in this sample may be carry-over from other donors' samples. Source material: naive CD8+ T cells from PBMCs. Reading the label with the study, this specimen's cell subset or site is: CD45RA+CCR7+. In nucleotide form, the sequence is TGCGCCAGCAGCCAAGTTTCCCAGAAAAACTACGAGCAGTACTTC. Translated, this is CASSQVSQKNYEQYF.